These 20 T cell receptor beta chains share one sample of origin, sequenced in a study of blood T cell repertoires in COVID-19. Sequencing was performed with immunoSEQ multiplex PCR; in TCRdb, only in-frame clones are kept and a portion is missing. The profile covers around 80,000 clones, with approximately 83% appearing a single time and roughly 10% taken by the ten largest. Sequencing was carried out using peripheral blood. Every receptor here comes from a human donor in a cohort sampled during active COVID-19.

The chain joins TRBV6-5 to TRBJ2-3; D may be TRBD2 (5 bases). CDR1 is MNHEY and CDR2 is SVGAGI in the germline V gene. Trimming took off 1 base at V and 1 base at J, with 6 bases between the two ends. This CDR3 contains 14 residues. This CDR3 is CASSYWRGTDTQYF. The CDR3 DNA is TGTGCCAGCAGTTACTGGCGGGGCACAGATACGCAGTATTTT.

The rearrangement uses TRBV24-1 and TRBJ2-2; 13 bases are a match to TRBD2. In germline, CDR1 is KGHDR, CDR2 SFDVKD. This CDR3 is built from 20 residues. V dropped 0 bases and J dropped 1; count of bases not matched to a gene: 7. This CDR3 is CATSDLRTSGSRGNTGELFF. The CDR3 region has the DNA TGTGCCACCAGTGATTTGAGGACTAGCGGGAGCCGAGGGAACACCGGGGAGCTGTTTTTT.

V and J are TRBV12-5 and TRBJ1-1; maybe TRBD1 (6 bases). The CDR3 totals 13 residues. Trimming pared 9 bases from V and 4 bases from J, leaving 15 bases between. The germline V gene has CDR1 LGHNT and CDR2 FRNRAP. Written as DNA, the CDR3 is TGTGCTAGCTTATTAGGGGGTGGCACTGAAGCTTTCTTT. Its translation: CASLLGGGTEAFF.

The rearrangement links TRBV7-8 to TRBJ2-5, with TRBD1 matching over 9 bases. Losses at the gene ends were 5 bases for V and 1 base for J; bases not matched to a gene: 20. CDR3 length: 20 amino acids. The germline CDR1 and CDR2 sequences are SGHVS and FQNEAQ. The CDR3 loop reads CASSPNPRVGTGNFQETQYF. The CDR3 DNA sequence: TGTGCCAGCAGCCCCAACCCCAGGGTCGGGACAGGGAATTTCCAAGAGACCCAGTACTTC.

The chain uses TRBV5-4 and TRBJ2-7; D might be TRBD2 (6 bases). The CDR3 spans 16 residues. Germline V gene data show CDR1 as SGHNT and CDR2 as YYREEE (reference sequence). Trimming removed 4 bases from V and 0 bases from J, with 17 bases in between. The CDR3: CASSPSSGLNSYEQYF. For the CDR3, the DNA is TGTGCCAGCAGCCCGTCATCGGGACTTAACTCCTACGAGCAGTACTTC.

In this sample, this clone turned up once. The CDR3 reads CASSQREGPSEQFF. The CDR3 DNA reads as TGTGCCAGCTCCCAGCGGGAGGGCCCCTCTGAGCAGTTCTTC. The gene calls are TRBV6-5 and TRBJ2-1; 10 nucleotides align to TRBD2. V gave up 8 bases and J gave up 9 bases; unmatched junction bases: 10. The CDR3 has 14 amino acids. CDR1 and CDR2 from the germline V gene are MNHEY and SVGAGI.

The genes are TRBV28 and TRBJ1-2; perhaps TRBD1 as D (6 bases). The V and J ends lost 6 bases and 2 bases respectively, with 10 bases between them. CDR3 size: 13 residues. Germline values: CDR1 MDHEN, CDR2 SYDVKM. The CDR3 nucleotides are TGTGCCAGCAGGAAGGGGGGGAACTATGGCTACACCTTC. Translation gives CASRKGGNYGYTF.

The chain has TRBV18 and TRBJ2-1; 10 nucleotides align to TRBD1. The germline gives CDR1 KGHSH, CDR2 LQKENI. V dropped 1 base and J dropped 0; count of bases not matched to a gene: 9. The CDR3 has 19 amino acids. This CDR3 is CASSPLGGTGDSSYNEQFF. The CDR3 bases are TGTGCCAGCTCACCACTTGGAGGGACAGGGGATAGCTCCTACAATGAGCAGTTCTTC. Combining the CDR3 with reference TRBV18 and TRBJ2-1 gives the whole variable domain NAGVMQNPRHLVRRRGQEARLRCSPMKGHSHVYWYRQLPEEGLKFMVYLQKENIIDESGMPKERFSAEFPKEGPSILRIQQVVRGDSAAYFCASSPLGGTGDSSYNEQFFGPGTRLTVL.

In its sample, this clone was seen once. J is TRBJ2-7 and V is TRBV7-8; 9 bases are a match to TRBD1. V was clipped by 5 bases and J by 5 bases; unmatched bases: 4. This CDR3 contains 13 residues. CDR1 SGHVS and CDR2 FQNEAQ come from the germline V gene. The CDR3 here is CASSRDRVDEQYF. CDR3 in DNA: TGTGCCAGCAGCCGGGACAGGGTGGACGAGCAGTACTTC.

The chain recombines TRBV29-1 with TRBJ1-1, with TRBD1 as a possible D gene (6 bases). The V gene lost 3 bases and the J gene lost 5 bases, with 16 bases spanning the gap. The length of the CDR3 is 14 residues. Germline assignment: CDR1 SQVTM and CDR2 ANQGSEA. CDR3 nucleotides: TGCAGCGTTGATTTACAGGGAGTTGGAACTGAAGCTTTCTTT. It yields the protein CSVDLQGVGTEAFF. The full variable domain, completed using reference TRBV29-1 and TRBJ1-1, is SAVISQKPSRDICQRGTSLTIQCQVDSQVTMMFWYRQQPGQSLTLIATANQGSEATYESGFVIDKFPISRPNLTFSTLTVSNMSPEDSSIYLCSVDLQGVGTEAFFGQGTRLTVV.

This clone came up once. The V and J genes are TRBV27 and TRBJ2-7; 8 nucleotides align to TRBD2. The V gene's germline CDR1 is MNHEY and CDR2 SMNVEV (reference sequence). The ends lost 6 bases at V and 2 bases at J; junction bases unmatched: 3. CDR3 length equals 13 residues. In DNA form, the CDR3 reads TGTGCCAGCAGGCTACTAGCGGCCTACGAGCAGTACTTC. It yields the protein CASRLLAAYEQYF.

The J gene is TRBJ1-2, the V gene TRBV28; TRBD1 might be the D (6 bases). The CDR3 has 14 amino acids. CDR1 MDHEN and CDR2 SYDVKM come from the germline V gene. V gave up 8 bases and J gave up 2 bases, with 15 bases separating them. CDR3 in DNA: TGTGCCAGCTCCCTGGTTGGACAGAACTATGGCTACACCTTC. It encodes CASSLVGQNYGYTF.

The chain carries TRBV6-6 and TRBJ1-6, with TRBD1 matching over 8 bases. Germline V gives CDR1 MNHNY, CDR2 SVGAGI (reference sequence). The CDR3 consists of 14 residues. V lost 5 bases to trimming and J lost 7 bases; unmatched junction nucleotides: 4. Written as DNA, the CDR3 is TGTGCCAGCAGTCAGGGGGCCGGGAATTCACCCCTCCACTTT. It codes for CASSQGAGNSPLHF.

This chain links TRBV6-5 with TRBJ2-7; D might be TRBD1 (8 bases). Trimming left V 6 bases short and J 4 bases short, with 13 bases between. The CDR3 is made up of 13 amino acids. The germline CDR1 and CDR2 sequences are MNHEY and SVGAGI. CDR3 region: CASRQQGGYEQYF. The CDR3 DNA is TGTGCCAGCAGGCAACAGGGGGGGTACGAGCAGTACTTC.

The DNA for the CDR3 is TGTGCCAGCAGCCAAGTCGGGTGGGACACTGAAGCTTTCTTT. Protein: CASSQVGWDTEAFF. The V and J genes are TRBV3-1 (or the pseudogene TRBV3-2) and TRBJ1-1; no reliable D call. CDR1 and CDR2 (germline): LGHDT, YNNKEL (reference sequence). Trimming removed 1 base at V and 3 bases at J, with 9 bases between. The CDR3 covers 14 residues.

The CDR3 here is CASSLRAGETQYF. CDR3 bases: TGTGCCAGCAGCTTAAGGGCAGGGGAGACCCAGTACTTC. The chain links TRBV11-3 to TRBJ2-5, with TRBD1 as a possible D gene (5 bases). The CDR3 has 13 amino acids. Germline-derived CDR1 and CDR2 are SGHNT and YENEEA. Trimming took 2 bases from V and 5 from J, leaving 9 bases between them.

This chain joins TRBV5-5 and TRBJ2-3; D is perhaps TRBD2 (6 bases). V gave up 1 base and J gave up 6 bases, with 15 bases separating them. CDR3 length: 15 amino acids. Germline V CDR1 and CDR2: SGHKS, YYEKEE (reference sequence). The CDR3 coding sequence is TGTGCCAGCAGCTTGTTAATCGGGAGCGGGGATACGCAGTATTTT. It specifies CASSLLIGSGDTQYF.

V and J are TRBV30 and TRBJ2-1; 14 nucleotides align to TRBD2. The V gene end was trimmed by 6 bases and the J gene end by 0 bases; junction bases not matched to a gene: 7. CDR3 length: 17 amino acids. Germline V gives CDR1 GTSNPN, CDR2 SVGIG (reference sequence). CDR3 coding DNA: TGTGCCTGCCTCGGGACTAGCGGGAGCCTCTCCTACAATGAGCAGTTCTTC. Protein product: CACLGTSGSLSYNEQFF.

The CDR3 nucleotides read TGTGCCAGCAGTTACGGGCTTATCCAAGAGACCCAGTACTTC. This encodes CASSYGLIQETQYF. The gene calls are TRBV6-6 and TRBJ2-5, with unresolved D. The ends were cut back, 2 bases at V and 1 base at J, with 8 bases in the middle. The germline gives CDR1 MNHNY, CDR2 SVGAGI (reference sequence). This CDR3 is built from 14 residues.

Points on this clone: The same CDR3 arises from other DNA sequences in this sample as well. The chain couples TRBV24-1 to TRBJ1-5, with D unresolved. Germline V gene lookup returns CDR1 KGHDR and CDR2 SFDVKD. The CDR3 spans 13 residues. V was clipped by 9 bases and J by 0 bases, with 8 bases between them. The CDR3 loop reads CATGAFSNQPQHF. DNA of the CDR3: TGTGCCACCGGAGCCTTTAGCAATCAGCCCCAGCATTTT.